This entry features one TCR beta chain sequence. This clone has a handful of counts. Its specific antigen is unknown. Per-nucleotide qualities are absent, and no much larger clonotype sits a single base away. This entry comes from a study of cytomegalovirus exposure and HLA in healthy donors (TCRdb year 2017). About the full investigation: In an earlier analysis of under 600 of the donors, about 260 Gb of sequence data and roughly 100 million unique TCR beta sequences from approximately 180 million T cells were reported. Approximately 300 gigabases of sequencing data and around 90 million unique TCR sequences made up an early release that covered fewer than 650 HLA-typed donors. Among the roughly 400 genotyped donors, roughly 80% belonged to the genetic ancestry cluster associated with self-reported Caucasian donors. The study was designed to test whether signatures of past pathogen exposure could be identified by cataloging public T cell receptors. The study used immunosequencing to profile the T cell repertoires of 670 or so subjects and linked those repertoires to cytomegalovirus serostatus. Along with the roughly 610-subject first cohort, a separate validation cohort of 120 different subjects was used. To predict cytomegalovirus infection status, the study combined high-throughput TCR immunosequencing, statistical association of individual TCRs with disease status, and machine learning. To study patterns of TCR occurrence, a later analysis re-analyzed previously published TCR beta repertoires from 650 to 750 donors and added high-resolution HLA genotyping. Rather than drawing on any new phenotypic data, the later analysis identified candidate immune exposures from TCR beta sequences and the way those sequences occurred across donors. An earlier analysis of roughly 600 of the donors used high-throughput TCR beta sequencing to judge whether each TCR beta V gene segment behaved as functional or pseudogenic. Donor age, sex, ethnicity and CMV serostatus were compiled together with the repertoire data. A later genetic analysis took genome-wide SNP genotypes for about 60% of the roughly 670 donors and used that subset as a discovery cohort. All discovery cohort repertoires had been generated using a single sequencing platform. Both class I and class II loci were covered by HLA typing, at four-digit resolution. The number of donors typed differed by locus, with about 629-630 for A, B, C, DRB1 and DQB1, more than 500 for DQA1, 600 to 610 for DPA1, and around 450 for DPB1. About five DR-DQ haplotypes were handled as single units for association and clustering, since linkage in the cohort was strong. On average, 235,054 unique TCR beta nucleotide sequences were sequenced per donor among a few hundred genotyped donors of the cohort, with around 19% of those sequences being non-productive.

Paper-wide results and their limitations: Because counts were too low, about 17 rarely observed V segments, including chromosome 9 orphons, were excluded from the earlier analysis of some 540 of the donors. According to a later genetic analysis, donors in an Asian-associated ancestry cluster had fewer N-insertions in productive TCRs than the approximately 610-donor mean. In a later genetic analysis, a missense DCLRE1C variant was associated with V-gene and J-gene trimming of TCR beta chains, and the association was replicated in an independent cohort. According to a later analysis, TCR association rates differed among HLA loci, with DRB1 alleles showing the most associated TCRs and HLA-C alleles showing the fewest. According to a later analysis, parvovirus B19, influenza, CMV and Epstein-Barr virus appeared linked to several top co-occurrence clusters. A cluster of highly shared sequence variants was judged likely to be a technical artifact of the sequencing pipeline. A few of the identified cytomegalovirus-associated TCR beta chains were confirmed in vitro to be specific for cytomegalovirus antigens. In a later analysis, most CMV-associated TCR beta chains were found to appear HLA-restricted, with HLA associations seemingly driven largely by CMV exposure. Immune exposure information for the cohort was limited to CMV serostatus. Because HLA typing was unavailable for some donors at each locus, only the typed subset was used in association tests. Because the 87-base-pair reads could not distinguish some IMGT-functional V segments, including TRBV6-2 and TRBV6-3, those segments were excluded. Linkage disequilibrium might explain the correlated functional status among segregating V segments, but an unknown experimental factor could not be ruled out. Presence/absence analyses assumed roughly uniform sequencing depth across donors, an assumption that may not hold. This cohort had only TCR beta chains sequenced, and the lack of alpha or paired-chain data limited which features could be detected. A further reported finding was that TCR beta sequences accurately predicted the HLA-A and HLA-B alleles for most subjects in the first cohort. Across donors, most TCR sequences were observed very rarely, whereas some public TCRs were present in many individuals. It was suggested by the authors that the approach could potentially be generalized to other disease states and immunological phenotypes. Cytomegalovirus status was reported to be diagnosed by the classifier with high specificity and sensitivity in both the original and validation cohorts. Specific HLA alleles were associated with 15,000 to 20,000 TCR beta sequences at a false discovery rate of 0.05 in a later analysis. The study gave a list of about 160 TCR beta chains associated with cytomegalovirus. A later analysis found that HLA-associated TCR beta chains were more clonally expanded and had lower generation probabilities than equally common non-associated chains. In an earlier analysis of around 600 of the donors, most TCR beta V segments appeared in productive rearrangements about 87% or about 30% of the time, broadly matching IMGT annotations. When HLA alleles, especially DR and DQ, strongly co-occurred, TCR associations were difficult to assign to individual alleles.

Libraries were built with the immunoSEQ multiplex PCR assay. A mixture of 60 forward primers for TCR Vbeta segments and 13 reverse primers for TCR Jbeta segments was used in the multiplex PCR. A multiplex PCR assay on genomic DNA amplified the CDR3 region of rearranged TCR beta genes. Amplified TCR beta libraries were sequenced as 87-base-pair reads on the Illumina HiSeq System. As for the authors' bioinformatics: A later analysis counted tens of millions of unique TCR beta chains across the 670 or so repertoires, and some 11 million of these chains were shared by at least two donors. Raw reads were error-corrected and collapsed into unique sequences by a nearest-neighbor algorithm in which closely related sequences were merged to remove PCR and sequencing errors. V, D and J gene segments were assigned by aligning CDR3 sequences to IMGT reference sequences. For a sequence to be retained, a match of at least six nucleotides was required to both a V gene segment and a J gene segment. A rearrangement was called productive if the CDR3 had no stop codons and remained in frame with V and J, and every other rearrangement was called non-productive. CDR3 was defined according to IMGT convention as the region running from the second conserved V-encoded cysteine to the conserved J-encoded phenylalanine. In an earlier analysis of roughly 580 of the donors, sequences lacking an unambiguous match to a single V gene segment were excluded. In an earlier analysis of some 590 of the donors, a V segment was called functional when productive rearrangements were above 56.7%, and segregating when the standard deviation between donors exceeded 5%. A statistical classification framework was developed to diagnose cytomegalovirus status using the catalog of TCR beta chain sequences. V and J gene assignment, in a later analysis, came from comparing TCR nucleotide sequences with IMGT/GENE-DB human TR gene sequences. In a later analysis, CDR3 sequences and most-parsimonious VDJ recombination scenarios were assigned using the TCRdist pipeline. In a later analysis, each TCR beta chain was defined by its CDR3 amino acid sequence together with its V-gene family, and reads without a unique V-gene family were excluded. To address suspected cross-contamination and a sequencing artifact, a later analysis removed 592 highly shared, low-generation-probability nucleotide sequences. For each public chain, a later analysis derived a clonal expansion index from normalized ranks of inferred template counts within each repertoire. Generation probabilities in a later analysis came from a VDJ recombination model fitted to out-of-frame rearrangements, and those results were checked against IGoR. Hypergeometric tests were used in a later analysis to score TCR-TCR, TCR-HLA and TCR-CMV co-occurrence, with a repertoire-size bias correction applied to the TCR pairs. A later analysis estimated false discovery rates by permuting HLA or CMV assignments 20 times. In a later analysis, co-occurring TCRs were grouped with DBSCAN, and TCRdist sequence similarity was added when clustering was performed within HLA-allele-positive subsets. Repertoires with fewer than 30,000 or more than 120,000 public chains, plus five repertoires with anomalous nucleotide sharing, were excluded from co-occurrence clustering. TCRdb took over this immuneACCESS table, retaining in-frame rearrangements with V and J assigned. Such tables are incomplete; in checked studies, under half of the missing clones stem from an unresolved V gene, and the remainder is unexplained. V and J calls plus clone size are reproduced from that table; the DNA served to infer D and trimming. Counted in this sample were more than 150,000 clones; roughly three quarters of them appeared once. Jointly, the top ten make up about 2.9% of the sample.

In total, approximately 610 healthy bone marrow donors made up the cohort. Cohort members were all nominally healthy when sampled, although unrecorded immune exposures were likely present. The donor tested CMV seropositive and was one of the 289 seropositive cohort members. Each donor provided a peripheral blood sample, and peripheral blood mononuclear cells were used for TCR beta sequencing. Genomic DNA extraction from the blood cell samples was performed with the Qiagen DNeasy Blood Extraction Kit. The CDR3 runs 13 amino acids, cysteine and phenylalanine included. The sequence is cut down to CDR3 DNA, 39 bases in frame from base 1. V lost 0 bases and J lost 13 bases; the stretch between them is 16 bases long. CDR1 and CDR2 are read off the germline V gene as KGHSH and LQKENI.

The sample was PBMCs. The source of this sequence is a woman between 45 and 60 years old in good health and CMV-seropositive. Recombination linked TRBV18 to TRBJ2-7; perhaps TRBD1 is the D gene, with 5 bases matching. At the DNA level, the sequence is TGTGCCAGCTCACCACCGGGGCGTTCCATCTCTTACTTC. Translation gives CASSPPGRSISYF.